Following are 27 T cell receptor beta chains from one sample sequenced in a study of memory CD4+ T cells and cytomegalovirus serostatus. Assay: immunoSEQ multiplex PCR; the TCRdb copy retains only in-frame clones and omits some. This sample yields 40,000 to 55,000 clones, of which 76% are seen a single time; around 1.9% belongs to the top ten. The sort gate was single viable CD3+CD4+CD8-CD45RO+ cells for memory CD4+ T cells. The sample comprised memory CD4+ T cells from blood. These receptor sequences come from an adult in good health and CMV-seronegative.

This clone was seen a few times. CDR3 protein: CATYRFTGELFF. CDR3 in DNA: TGTGCCACGTACCGGTTTACCGGGGAGCTGTTTTTT. The chain links TRBV6-5 to TRBJ2-2; no definite D call. The CDR3 is made up of 12 amino acids. Trimming stripped 10 bases from V and 5 bases from J, with 11 bases between. Germline values: CDR1 MNHEY, CDR2 SVGAGI.

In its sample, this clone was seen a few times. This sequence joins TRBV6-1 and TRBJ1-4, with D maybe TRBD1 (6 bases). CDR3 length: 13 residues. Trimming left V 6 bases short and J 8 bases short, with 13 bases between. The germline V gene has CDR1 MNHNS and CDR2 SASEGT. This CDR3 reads CASRVGGLEKLFF. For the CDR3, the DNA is TGTGCCAGCAGGGTAGGGGGTTTGGAAAAACTGTTTTTT.

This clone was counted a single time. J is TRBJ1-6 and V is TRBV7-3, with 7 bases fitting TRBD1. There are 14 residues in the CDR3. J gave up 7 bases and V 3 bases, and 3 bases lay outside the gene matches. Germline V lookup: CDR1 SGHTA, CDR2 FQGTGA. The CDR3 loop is CASSLGTENSPLHF. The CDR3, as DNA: TGTGCCAGCAGCTTGGGGACAGAGAATTCACCCCTCCACTTT.

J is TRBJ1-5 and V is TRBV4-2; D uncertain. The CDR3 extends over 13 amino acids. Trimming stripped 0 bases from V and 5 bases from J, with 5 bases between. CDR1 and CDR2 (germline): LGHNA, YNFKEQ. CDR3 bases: TGTGCCAGCAGCCAAGAGCCCGATCAGCCCCAGCATTTT. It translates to CASSQEPDQPQHF.

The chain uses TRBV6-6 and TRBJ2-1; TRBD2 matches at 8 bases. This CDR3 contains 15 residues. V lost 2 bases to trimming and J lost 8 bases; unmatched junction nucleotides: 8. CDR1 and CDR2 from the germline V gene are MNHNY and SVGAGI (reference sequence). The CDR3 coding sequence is TGTGCCAGCAGTTACAAGCGGGGGTATCAGGATGAGCAGTTCTTC. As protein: CASSYKRGYQDEQFF.

CDR3 in DNA: TGTGCCAGCAGAATTAACAGGAACACCGGGGAGCTGTTTTTT. Translated: CASRINRNTGELFF. The V call is TRBV6-1, the J call TRBJ2-2, with no clear D. Germline CDR1 and CDR2: MNHNS and SASEGT. This CDR3 is 14 amino acids long. V lost 6 bases to trimming and J lost 1 base, with 9 bases between them.

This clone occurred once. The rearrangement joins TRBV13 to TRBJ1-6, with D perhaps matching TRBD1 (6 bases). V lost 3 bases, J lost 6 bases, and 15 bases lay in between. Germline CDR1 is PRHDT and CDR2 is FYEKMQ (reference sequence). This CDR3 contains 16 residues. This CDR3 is CASSFQTGFGNSPLHF. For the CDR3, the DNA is TGTGCCAGCAGCTTTCAAACAGGGTTCGGTAATTCACCCCTCCACTTT.

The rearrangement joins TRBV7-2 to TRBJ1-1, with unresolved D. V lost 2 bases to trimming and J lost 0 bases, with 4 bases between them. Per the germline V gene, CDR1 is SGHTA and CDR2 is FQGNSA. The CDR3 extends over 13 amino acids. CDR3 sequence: CASSLHMNTEAFF. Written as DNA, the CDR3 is TGTGCCAGCAGCTTACACATGAACACTGAAGCTTTCTTT.

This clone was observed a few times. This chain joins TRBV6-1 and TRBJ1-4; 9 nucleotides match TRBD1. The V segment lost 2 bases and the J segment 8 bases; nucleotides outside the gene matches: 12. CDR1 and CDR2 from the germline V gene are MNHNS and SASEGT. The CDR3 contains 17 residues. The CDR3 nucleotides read TGTGCCAGCAGTGAAACTTTTGGGACAGGGTCAGGCGAAAAACTGTTTTTT. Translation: CASSETFGTGSGEKLFF.

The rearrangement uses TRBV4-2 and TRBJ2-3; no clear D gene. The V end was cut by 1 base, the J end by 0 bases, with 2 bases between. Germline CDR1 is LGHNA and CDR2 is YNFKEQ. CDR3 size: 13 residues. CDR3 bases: TGTGCCAGCAGCCAAGGGAGCACAGATACGCAGTATTTT. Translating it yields CASSQGSTDTQYF.

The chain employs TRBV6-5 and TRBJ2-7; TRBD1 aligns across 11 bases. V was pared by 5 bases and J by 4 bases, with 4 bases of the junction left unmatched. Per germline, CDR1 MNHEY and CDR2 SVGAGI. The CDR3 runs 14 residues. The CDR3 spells CASSQDRGLYEQYF. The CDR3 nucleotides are TGTGCCAGCAGTCAGGACAGGGGGCTTTACGAGCAGTACTTC.

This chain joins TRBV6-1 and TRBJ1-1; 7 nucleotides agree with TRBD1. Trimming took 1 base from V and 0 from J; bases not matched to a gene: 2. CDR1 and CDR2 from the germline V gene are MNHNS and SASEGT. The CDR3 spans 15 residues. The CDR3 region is CASSEGQGMNTEAFF. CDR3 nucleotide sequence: TGTGCCAGCAGTGAAGGACAGGGCATGAACACTGAAGCTTTCTTT.

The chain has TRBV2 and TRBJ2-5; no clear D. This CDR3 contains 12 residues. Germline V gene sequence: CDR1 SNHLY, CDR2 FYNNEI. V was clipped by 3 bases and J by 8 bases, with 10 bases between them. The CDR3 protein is CASSDQAYTQYF. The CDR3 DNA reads TGTGCCAGCAGTGACCAAGCATATACCCAGTACTTC.

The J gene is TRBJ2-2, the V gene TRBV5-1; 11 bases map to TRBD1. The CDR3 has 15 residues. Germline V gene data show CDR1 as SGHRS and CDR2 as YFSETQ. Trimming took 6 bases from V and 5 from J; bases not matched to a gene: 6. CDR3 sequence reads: CASKGQGAGTGELFF. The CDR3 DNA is TGCGCCAGCAAAGGACAGGGGGCCGGTACCGGGGAGCTGTTTTTT.

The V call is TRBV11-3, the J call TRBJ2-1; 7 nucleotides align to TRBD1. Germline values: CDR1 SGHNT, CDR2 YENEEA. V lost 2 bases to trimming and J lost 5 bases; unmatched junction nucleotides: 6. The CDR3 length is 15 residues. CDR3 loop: CASSLRGPNHNEQFF. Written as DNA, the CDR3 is TGTGCCAGCAGCTTAAGGGGGCCAAACCACAATGAGCAGTTCTTC.

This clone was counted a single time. This chain's CDR3 is CASSGSDTQYF. DNA for the CDR3: TGTGCCAGCAGTGGGAGTGATACGCAGTATTTT. The chain employs TRBV11-3 and TRBJ2-3, with D perhaps TRBD2 (5 bases). The CDR3 is made up of 11 amino acids. V shed 6 bases and J shed 6 bases, with 7 bases lying between them. Germline V gives CDR1 SGHNT, CDR2 YENEEA.

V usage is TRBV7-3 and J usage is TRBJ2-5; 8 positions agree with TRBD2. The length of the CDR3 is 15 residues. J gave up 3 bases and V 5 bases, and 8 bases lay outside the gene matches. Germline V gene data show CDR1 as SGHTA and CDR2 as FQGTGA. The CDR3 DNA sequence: TGTGCCAGCAGCCTAAGTGGACTAGCTGAAGAGACCCAGTACTTC. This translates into CASSLSGLAEETQYF.

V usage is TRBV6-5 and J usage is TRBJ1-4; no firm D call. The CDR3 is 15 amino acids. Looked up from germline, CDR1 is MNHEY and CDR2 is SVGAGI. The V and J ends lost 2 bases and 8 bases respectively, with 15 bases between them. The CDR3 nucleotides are TGTGCCAGCAGTTACAGTTTCGGGGTTGGGGAAAAACTGTTTTTT. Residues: CASSYSFGVGEKLFF.

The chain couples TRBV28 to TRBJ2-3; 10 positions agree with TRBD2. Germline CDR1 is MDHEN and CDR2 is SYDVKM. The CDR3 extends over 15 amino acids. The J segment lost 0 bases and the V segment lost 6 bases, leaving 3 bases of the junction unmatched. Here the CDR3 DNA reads TGTGCCAGCAGGTCGGGACTAGCGAGCACAGATACGCAGTATTTT. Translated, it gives CASRSGLASTDTQYF. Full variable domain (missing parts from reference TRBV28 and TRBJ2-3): DVKVTQSSRYLVKRTGEKVFLECVQDMDHENMFWYRQDPGLGLRLIYFSYDVKMKEKGDIPEGYSVSREKKERFSLILESASTNQTSMYLCASRSGLASTDTQYFGPGTRLTVL.

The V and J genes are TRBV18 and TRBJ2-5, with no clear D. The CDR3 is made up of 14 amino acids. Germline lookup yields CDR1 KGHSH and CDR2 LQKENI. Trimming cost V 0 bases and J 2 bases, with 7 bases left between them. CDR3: CASSPPSLQETQYF. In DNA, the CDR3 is TGTGCCAGCTCACCACCTAGCCTACAAGAGACCCAGTACTTC.

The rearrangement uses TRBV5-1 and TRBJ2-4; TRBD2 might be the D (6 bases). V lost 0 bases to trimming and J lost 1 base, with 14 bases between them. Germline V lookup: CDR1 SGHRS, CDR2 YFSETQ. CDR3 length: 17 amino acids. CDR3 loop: CASSLEASDRAKNIQYF. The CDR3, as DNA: TGCGCCAGCAGCTTGGAGGCTAGCGATAGGGCCAAAAACATTCAGTACTTC. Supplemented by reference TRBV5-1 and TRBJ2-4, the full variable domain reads KAGVTQTPRYLIKTRGQQVTLSCSPISGHRSVSWYQQTPGQGLQFLFEYFSETQRNKGNFPGRFSGRQFSNSRSEMNVSTLELGDSALYLCASSLEASDRAKNIQYFGAGTRLSVL.

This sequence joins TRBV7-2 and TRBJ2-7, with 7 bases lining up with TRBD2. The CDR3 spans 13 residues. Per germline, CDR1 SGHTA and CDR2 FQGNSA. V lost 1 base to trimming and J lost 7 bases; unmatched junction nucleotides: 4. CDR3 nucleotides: TGTGCCAGCAGCTTAGGGAGGCGGGGGGAGCAGTACTTC. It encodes CASSLGRRGEQYF.

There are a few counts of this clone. CDR3 DNA: TGTGCCAGCAGTGAACGGGCAAATTCACCCCTCCACTTT. Residues: CASSERANSPLHF. The genes are TRBV6-1 and TRBJ1-6, with unresolved D. The CDR3 sequence is 13 residues long. Germline V gene sequence: CDR1 MNHNS, CDR2 SASEGT. V shed 2 bases and J shed 7 bases, with 6 bases lying between them.

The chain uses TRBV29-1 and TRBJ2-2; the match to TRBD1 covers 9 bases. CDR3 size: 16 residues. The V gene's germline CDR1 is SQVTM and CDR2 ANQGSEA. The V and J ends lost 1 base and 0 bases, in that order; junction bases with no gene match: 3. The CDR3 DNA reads TGCAGCGTTGAAGGGCGGACAGGGGCGAACACCGGGGAGCTGTTTTTT. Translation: CSVEGRTGANTGELFF.

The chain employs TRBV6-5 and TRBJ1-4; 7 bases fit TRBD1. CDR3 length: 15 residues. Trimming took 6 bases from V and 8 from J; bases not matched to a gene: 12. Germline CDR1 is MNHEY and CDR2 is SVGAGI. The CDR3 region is CASRRGTAYREKLFF. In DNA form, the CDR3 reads TGTGCCAGCAGGCGCGGGACAGCCTATCGAGAAAAACTGTTTTTT.

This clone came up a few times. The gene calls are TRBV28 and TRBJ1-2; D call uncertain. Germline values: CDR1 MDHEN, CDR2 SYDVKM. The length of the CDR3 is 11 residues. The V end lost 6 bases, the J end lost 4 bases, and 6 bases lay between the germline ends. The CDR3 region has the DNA TGTGCCAGCAGGAAGCTCTATGGCTACACCTTC. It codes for CASRKLYGYTF.

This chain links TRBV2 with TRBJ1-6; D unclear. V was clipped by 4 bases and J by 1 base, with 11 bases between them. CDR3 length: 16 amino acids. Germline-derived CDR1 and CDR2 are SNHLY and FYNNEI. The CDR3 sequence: CASSVLETSYNSPLHF. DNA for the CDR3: TGTGCCAGCAGTGTATTGGAAACGTCCTATAATTCACCCCTCCACTTT.